The entry below describes one T cell receptor beta chain. This specimen comes from a study of shared clonotypes between healthy human individuals. Sequencing was performed with immunoSEQ multiplex PCR; in TCRdb, only in-frame clones are kept and a portion is missing. This sample carries approximately 600,000 clones, about 95% of them seen once, and the ten largest clones take approximately 0.11%. Germline V gives CDR1 SEHNR, CDR2 FQNEAQ (reference sequence). Trimming took off 4 bases at V and 2 bases at J, with 11 bases between the two ends. This CDR3 has 14 residues. Naive CD8 populations comprised CD45RO-negative cells positively selected for CCR7, excluding terminally differentiated effector memory CD45RA+ cells.

The genes are TRBV7-9 and TRBJ2-5; D ambiguous. This clonotype was obtained from a woman aged 30 to 39 in good health. Source material: naive CD8+ T cells sorted from blood. CDR3 sequence: CASSSWAYQETQYF. The CDR3 nucleotides read TGTGCCAGCAGCTCTTGGGCATATCAAGAGACCCAGTACTTC.